This T cell receptor (beta chain) was documented in a study of circulating CD8 cells and anti-PD-1 response in melanoma. Study-level background: Patients received intravenous nivolumab, 3 mg/kg, every 2 weeks. Response groups: complete/partial responders versus stable/progressive non-responders.

Overall study findings and caveats: A small cohort with few responders supplied the baseline and M1 comparisons. PD-1 and DPOS subsets showed similar, higher clonality than DNEG.

Sorting of live CD3+CD8+TCRalphabeta+ cells by PD-1 and/or TIGIT gave four subsets. TCR libraries were prepared from approximately 15 ng of total RNA with the QIAseq Immune Repertoire TCR panel. TCRdb analysed the reads with MiXCR anew, one entry per CDR3 protein. The data hold a few hundred distinct CDR3 sequences, with around 8.8% observed a single time. Between the trimmed V and J ends, which lost 4 bases and 4 bases, there was a span of 12 bases. CDR3 size: 13 residues. Germline CDR1 is SQVTM and CDR2 is ANQGSEA. This clonotype is large. The antigen is unknown. The sequence was collected from a human donor with melanoma. Sequencing was performed on CD8+ T cells from PBMCs, taken at baseline or after one month of anti-PD-1 therapy (not recorded which). This chain uses TRBV29-1 with TRBJ2-3, with a weak D call TRBD2 (6 bases). The chain's CDR3 is CSVGRERSDTQYF. CDR3 nucleotides: TGCAGCGTTGGGAGGGAGAGGTCAGATACGCAGTATTTT.